This TCR beta chain was recovered during a study of T cells in Graves' hyperthyroidism and ophthalmopathy. The CDR3 length is 16 residues. CDR1 is SQVTM, CDR2 ANQGSEA, per germline. V trimming: 6 bases; J trimming: 10 bases; junction bases outside the gene matches: 15. Amplified TCR beta CDR3 regions derived from RNA transcripts. When the TCR CDR3 underwent first-round RT-PCR, the HTBI primer set was used. TCRdb passed the multiplex PCR reads through MiXCR, listing each CDR3 protein once. Among around 240,000 distinct CDR3 sequences, roughly 15% were seen once, and the ten largest hold around 26%. The gene calls are TRBV29-1 and TRBJ2-1, with 13 bases aligning to TRBD2. Sequenced: blood. This receptor was identified in a woman under 30 with Graves' ophthalmopathy. This CDR3 is CSVCLIGTSGMDEQFF. CDR3 nucleotide sequence: TGCAGCGTCTGTTTGATCGGGACTAGCGGGATGGACGAGCAGTTCTTC.